These 16 T cell receptor beta chains were all obtained from the same sample, sequenced in a study of cytomegalovirus exposure and HLA in healthy donors. The PCR contained 60 Vbeta and 13 Jbeta primers. Clones were sequenced by immunoSEQ multiplex PCR, and TCRdb holds only the in-frame ones, with some missing. The data show under 200,000 clones, approximately 88% seen once. Material for sequencing was PBMCs. The receptors were sampled from a woman aged 45-65 years in good health and CMV-seropositive.

V and J are TRBV18 and TRBJ1-5, with 7 bases that match TRBD1. The junction had 0 bases not matched to a gene; V was cut back by 2 bases and J by 5 bases. The CDR3 runs 13 residues. CDR1 and CDR2 (germline): KGHSH, LQKENI. In nucleotides, the CDR3 is TGTGCCAGCTCACCAGACAGGGATCAGCCCCAGCATTTT. Protein: CASSPDRDQPQHF.

V and J are TRBV5-1 and TRBJ2-5; maybe TRBD2 (6 bases). V dropped 0 bases and J dropped 4 bases, with 10 bases sitting between them. The germline V gene has CDR1 SGHRS and CDR2 YFSETQ. This CDR3 contains 14 residues. The CDR3 loop is CASSLAGGLETQYF. CDR3 DNA sequence: TGCGCCAGCAGCTTGGCCGGGGGTTTAGAGACCCAGTACTTC.

The chain recombines TRBV5-1 with TRBJ2-3, with 10 bases matching TRBD2. Germline V CDR1 and CDR2: SGHRS, YFSETQ. J was trimmed by 1 base and V by 5 bases; bases with no gene match: 4. The CDR3 runs 15 residues. The CDR3 loop is CASRQTSGGTDTQYF. In DNA form, the CDR3 reads TGCGCCAGCAGACAAACTAGCGGGGGCACAGATACGCAGTATTTT.

This chain connects TRBV5-4 to TRBJ2-7, with 8 bases lining up with TRBD1. V was clipped by 2 bases and J by 0 bases; unmatched bases: 4. This CDR3 has 15 residues. The germline V gene encodes CDR1 SGHNT and CDR2 YYREEE (reference sequence). CDR3 coding DNA: TGTGCCAGCAGCTTACCGGGACAGGCCTCCTACGAGCAGTACTTC. Translation: CASSLPGQASYEQYF.

This chain links TRBV19 with TRBJ2-3, with unresolved D. The CDR3 runs 13 residues. Trimming cost V 3 bases and J 2 bases, with 6 bases left between them. Germline V CDR1 and CDR2: LNHDA, SQIVND (reference sequence). The CDR3 DNA sequence: TGTGCCAGTAGTATGCGAGCCACAGATACGCAGTATTTT. It encodes CASSMRATDTQYF.

The V call is TRBV2, the J call TRBJ2-5, with D perhaps TRBD2 (5 bases). CDR1 is SNHLY, CDR2 FYNNEI, per germline. Trimming removed 4 bases from V and 5 bases from J, with 11 bases in between. The CDR3 sequence is 13 residues long. The CDR3 region has the DNA TGTGCCAGCAGTGTGGAGGATGGGGAGACCCAGTACTTC. This translates into CASSVEDGETQYF.

This chain's CDR3 is CASSSFGDNTQYF. CDR3 nucleotides: TGTGCCAGCAGCTCCTTTGGGGACAACACCCAGTACTTC. This chain joins TRBV7-3 and TRBJ2-5; TRBD1 is a possible D gene (6 bases). This CDR3 spans 13 amino acids. Per the germline V gene, CDR1 is SGHTA and CDR2 is FQGTGA. Trimming took off 4 bases at V and 8 bases at J, with 14 bases between the two ends.

J is TRBJ2-3 and V is TRBV4-1; 10 bases agree with TRBD2. Germline V lookup: CDR1 MGHRA, CDR2 YSYEKL. The V gene end was trimmed by 0 bases and the J gene end by 1 base; junction bases not matched to a gene: 10. The CDR3 has 19 residues. The chain's CDR3 is CASSQDTPGTSGGTDTQYF. The CDR3 DNA reads TGCGCCAGCAGCCAAGACACCCCCGGAACTAGCGGGGGCACAGATACGCAGTATTTT.

J is TRBJ1-1 and V is TRBV7-3, with D uncertain. The germline V gene encodes CDR1 SGHTA and CDR2 FQGTGA. V shed 2 bases and J shed 0 bases, with 10 bases lying between them. The CDR3 length is 15 residues. The DNA of the CDR3 is TGTGCCAGCAGCTTAGGCGGGGTGATGAACACTGAAGCTTTCTTT. As protein: CASSLGGVMNTEAFF.

The CDR3 protein is CASEGAESYEQYF. CDR3 bases: TGCGCCAGCGAGGGGGCGGAATCCTACGAGCAGTACTTC. This chain connects TRBV10-2 to TRBJ2-7; TRBD1 agrees at 7 bases. The trim removed 8 bases at V and 1 base at J, leaving 5 bases unmatched. The length of the CDR3 is 13 residues. Germline V gene sequence: CDR1 WSHSY, CDR2 SAAADI.

The V and J genes are TRBV25-1 and TRBJ2-3, with D perhaps TRBD2 (5 bases). The germline CDR1 and CDR2 sequences are MGHDK and SYGVNS. The CDR3 has 15 amino acids. The V end lost 7 bases, the J end lost 2 bases, and 16 bases lay between the germline ends. The CDR3 region is CASISQSGYTDTQYF. Written as DNA, the CDR3 is TGTGCCAGCATCTCACAAAGCGGTTACACAGATACGCAGTATTTT.

The V gene is TRBV14, the J gene TRBJ2-2; the match to TRBD2 covers 8 bases. The CDR3 is made up of 16 amino acids. Germline CDR1 is SGHDN and CDR2 is FVKESK. The trim removed 5 bases at V and 2 bases at J, leaving 7 bases unmatched. The CDR3 DNA reads TGTGCCAGCAGCATCCGGACTAGCTTAAACACCGGGGAGCTGTTTTTT. It encodes CASSIRTSLNTGELFF.

CDR3 sequence reads: CASGTSGGADTQYF. In nucleotides, the CDR3 is TGTGCCAGCGGAACAAGCGGGGGGGCGGATACGCAGTATTTT. This chain links TRBV19 with TRBJ2-3, with 10 nucleotides matching TRBD2. Germline lookup yields CDR1 LNHDA and CDR2 SQIVND (reference sequence). The junction had 9 bases not matched to a gene; V was cut back by 9 bases and J by 6 bases. The CDR3 runs 14 residues.

The chain employs TRBV7-2 and TRBJ1-1; D uncertain. The germline CDR1 and CDR2 sequences are SGHTA and FQGNSA. The CDR3 runs to 13 residues. The V and J ends lost 5 bases and 1 base respectively, with 8 bases between them. The CDR3 DNA sequence: TGTGCCAGCAGCCAACAGAGGAACACTGAAGCTTTCTTT. It encodes CASSQQRNTEAFF.

The genes are TRBV11-2 and TRBJ2-1; possibly TRBD1 for D (6 bases). The germline CDR1 and CDR2 sequences are SGHAT and FQNNGV. The CDR3 covers 14 residues. The germline V and J ends were trimmed by 7 bases and 1 base, with 11 bases remaining between them. The CDR3 bases are TGTGCCAGCACCACAGGGTTTTCCTACAATGAGCAGTTCTTC. Translated: CASTTGFSYNEQFF.

This chain links TRBV6-5 with TRBJ1-1, with D unresolved. Trimming took off 2 bases at V and 8 bases at J, with 9 bases between the two ends. The CDR3 spans 12 residues. From germline, CDR1 is MNHEY and CDR2 SVGAGI. In DNA form, the CDR3 reads TGTGCCAGCAGTTACGGTGGCCAGGAAGCTTTCTTT. It is translated as CASSYGGQEAFF.